This T cell receptor (beta chain) was captured by sequencing in a study of T-cell reconstitution after alpha-beta-depleted transplantation in children. Study observations and caveats: Reported findings indicate that, about two months after transplant, alpha-beta T cells came from several hundred expanded clones, which were derived from non-depleted graft cells. Hyperexpanded clones declined; after one year, newly produced T cells mostly supplied diversity.

This clonotype was counted at least ten times. Its specificity is unknown. The CDR3 ends on some other residue instead of the conserved phenylalanine or tryptophan, so this is likely a read error. It is unclear where the CDR3 begins or ends on the DNA, so no DNA is shown, and the CDR3 is as TCRdb lists it. Termini included, the CDR3 measures 14 amino acids. In germline, CDR1 is LGHNA, CDR2 YSLEER. Using unique molecular identifiers, the investigators prepared the TCRbeta library. TCRdb re-derived calls from the PCR reads in MiXCR, one entry per CDR3 protein. The repertoire has just under 350,000 distinct CDR3 sequences, 15% to 20% of them found once; the top ten carry about 41%.

The sequences come from PBMCs, mostly from graft donor cells, collected 360 days after TCRalphabeta/CD19-depleted stem cell transplant. The gene calls are TRBV4-3 and TRBJ1-1; the table's D call, TRBD1, has no DNA check behind it. The clonotype was recovered from a male patient aged 2 to 9 who had a stem cell transplant for acute lymphoblastic leukemia, so the T cells may come from the graft donor. CDR3: CASSQGVGHLLGGI.